The 5 T cell receptor beta chains in this list originate from one sample, sequenced in a study of blood T cell repertoires in COVID-19. Measured with immunoSEQ multiplex PCR; TCRdb has only the in-frame clones, and not every one. This sample has some 320,000 clones, with roughly 89% found just once. The sequencing input was PBMCs or T cells enriched from blood (not recorded which). Receptors were obtained from a man in his sixties who had recovered from COVID-19.

J is TRBJ2-7 and V is TRBV24-1; TRBD2 matches at 8 bases. With 4 bases clipped from V and 5 bases from J, the junction kept 15 bases outside the gene matches. The CDR3 consists of 17 residues. CDR1 is KGHDR and CDR2 is SFDVKD in the germline V gene. CDR3 protein: CATSEKKAGDTTDEQYF. As DNA, the CDR3 is TGTGCCACCAGTGAGAAAAAAGCGGGAGATACAACCGACGAGCAGTACTTC.

The chain uses TRBV9 and TRBJ2-1; no clear D gene. Germline V gene data show CDR1 as SGDLS and CDR2 as YYNGEE. The V end lost 3 bases, the J end lost 4 bases, and 8 bases lay between the germline ends. The CDR3 is 13 residues long. CDR3 sequence reads: CASSGRQYNEQFF. The CDR3 bases are TGTGCCAGCAGCGGTCGCCAGTACAATGAGCAGTTCTTC. Variable domain in full (rest from reference TRBV9 and TRBJ2-1): DSGVTQTPKHLITATGQRVTLRCSPRSGDLSVYWYQQSLDQGLQFLIQYYNGEERAKGNILERFSAQQFPDLHSELNLSSLELGDSALYFCASSGRQYNEQFFGPGTRLTVL.

The gene calls are TRBV5-4 and TRBJ2-3; D is unresolved. This CDR3 spans 16 amino acids. V was cut by 2 bases and J by 0 bases, with 13 bases left in between. CDR1 is SGHNT, CDR2 YYREEE, per germline (reference sequence). The CDR3 DNA follows: TGTGCCAGCAGCTTTGATGGTATCAGAAGCACAGATACGCAGTATTTT. Translated: CASSFDGIRSTDTQYF.

The chain carries TRBV18 and TRBJ1-2; D gene ambiguous. The length of the CDR3 is 14 residues. Trimming stripped 5 bases from V and 2 bases from J, with 12 bases between. The germline gives CDR1 KGHSH, CDR2 LQKENI. The CDR3 DNA reads as TGTGCCAGCTCATCTTCTTACAACAACTATGGCTACACCTTC. Translating gives CASSSSYNNYGYTF.

The chain has TRBV10-1 and TRBJ2-3, with D perhaps TRBD2 (5 bases). The CDR3 is 16 residues long. The V gene lost 3 bases and the J gene lost 5 bases, with 18 bases spanning the gap. Germline values: CDR1 WNHNN, CDR2 SYGVQD (reference sequence). CDR3 sequence: CASSDVGVNRGDTQYF. The DNA for the CDR3 is TGCGCCAGCAGTGATGTTGGGGTTAACCGGGGAGATACGCAGTATTTT.